These 8 T cell receptor beta chains share one sample of origin, sequenced in a study of blood T cell repertoires in COVID-19. Generated by immunoSEQ multiplex PCR, the TCRdb table keeps only in-frame clones and is missing some. In the table there are over 85,000 clones, about 88% of which are singletons. Sequenced: peripheral blood. The receptors here all came from a man aged 35 to 55 with acute or convalescent COVID-19.

The rearrangement links TRBV6-5 to TRBJ2-2, with 8 nucleotides matching TRBD2. The CDR3 runs to 16 residues. Germline CDR1 MNHEY, CDR2 SVGAGI. The V segment lost 2 bases and the J segment 5 bases; nucleotides outside the gene matches: 7. Written as DNA, the CDR3 is TGTGCCAGCAGTTACGTTCCGGGGGGGCCTACCGGGGAGCTGTTTTTT. Protein: CASSYVPGGPTGELFF.

The rearrangement joins TRBV2 to TRBJ1-2; tentative D call: TRBD1 (6 bases). Germline V gives CDR1 SNHLY, CDR2 FYNNEI. Trimming stripped 2 bases from V and 6 bases from J, with 13 bases between. This CDR3 comprises 14 residues. CDR3 nucleotide sequence: TGTGCCAGCAGTGAATCCGTGAAGGGGGATGGCTACACCTTC. It specifies CASSESVKGDGYTF.

The genes are TRBV7-9 and TRBJ1-1; 8 bases line up with TRBD1. Trimming cost V 5 bases and J 11 bases; bases outside gene matches: 4. The CDR3 spans 11 residues. Germline CDR1 is SEHNR and CDR2 is FQNEAQ (reference sequence). The DNA for the CDR3 is TGTGCCAGCAGCCCGCAGGGGGCGGCTTTCTTT. Amino acids: CASSPQGAAFF.

J is TRBJ1-1 and V is TRBV12-3 or TRBV12-4; maybe TRBD1 (6 bases). CDR3 length equals 11 residues. V was cut by 5 bases and J by 8 bases, with 9 bases left in between. The CDR3 DNA follows: TGTGCCAGCAGTCTAGGGACAGAAGCTTTCTTT. It codes for CASSLGTEAFF.

This clone came up once. The rearrangement joins TRBV6-5 to TRBJ2-7, with D perhaps TRBD1 (6 bases). From germline, CDR1 is MNHEY and CDR2 SVGAGI. Trimming left V 8 bases short and J 1 base short, with 12 bases between. This CDR3 has 13 amino acids. The CDR3 bases are TGTGCCAGCGAATCCAGGGGATCCTACGAGCAGTACTTC. Translated, it gives CASESRGSYEQYF.

In its sample, this clone was seen a few times. V usage is TRBV30 and J usage is TRBJ1-6, with D possibly TRBD1 on 5 matching bases. The germline V gene has CDR1 GTSNPN and CDR2 SVGIG (reference sequence). V was shortened by 2 bases and J by 12 bases, with 14 bases between the two germline ends. The CDR3 totals 13 residues. In DNA form, the CDR3 reads TGTGCCTGGAGTAAAGGGGTTAAGAGACCCCTCCACTTT. This codes for CAWSKGVKRPLHF. Filled out from reference TRBV30 and TRBJ1-6, the complete variable domain reads SQTIHQWPATLVQPVGSPLSLECTVEGTSNPNLYWYRQAAGRGLQLLFYSVGIGQISSEVPQNLSASRPQDRQFILSSKKLLLSDSGFYLCAWSKGVKRPLHFGNGTRLTVT.

The chain has TRBV14 and TRBJ2-3, with D unclear. V dropped 0 bases and J dropped 0 bases, with 7 bases sitting between them. This CDR3 is 15 amino acids long. CDR1 and CDR2 from the germline V gene are SGHDN and FVKESK. Written as DNA, the CDR3 is TGTGCCAGCAGCCAAGAGTCCCTTAGCACAGATACGCAGTATTTT. This sequence encodes CASSQESLSTDTQYF.

Turning to this clone: At one boundary the junction diverges from the germline segment, which might be a read error. The V and J genes are TRBV7-7 and TRBJ2-5; 7 bases are a match to TRBD1. Germline V gene data show CDR1 as SSHAT and CDR2 as FNYEAQ (reference sequence). There are 15 residues in the CDR3. DNA for the CDR3: TGTGCTAGCAGCAAATGGACAGGAGAACAAGAGACCCAGTACTTC. Translating gives CASSKWTGEQETQYF.